What follows are 7 T cell receptor beta chains derived from one specimen sequenced in a study of T cells after yellow fever vaccination. TCRdb fed the 5' RACE reads into MiXCR, producing one record per CDR3 protein. Among 250,000 to 400,000 distinct CDR3 sequences, about 4% were seen once, and the ten largest hold about 26%. The sequencing here drew on PBMCs, taken 5 days after the yellow fever booster vaccination. The receptor source for this set is a man younger than 35 who received the YFV17D yellow fever vaccine.

The chain carries TRBV19 and TRBJ1-5; D not certain. V was cut by 8 bases and J by 5 bases, with 7 bases left in between. Germline loops: CDR1 LNHDA, CDR2 SQIVND (reference sequence). CDR3 size: 11 residues. CDR3 DNA sequence: TGTGCCAGTGGTGAAGATCAGCCCCAGCATTTT. Translated, it gives CASGEDQPQHF.

In regard to this clonotype: The junction shows a germline mismatch at one end, possibly a read error. V and J are TRBV15 and TRBJ2-5; no clear D. In germline, CDR1 is LNHNV, CDR2 YYDKDF (reference sequence). The CDR3 covers 16 residues. In nucleotides, the CDR3 is TGTGCCACCAGCAGAGCTGTGGCACGGGTACAAGAGACCCATTACTTC. It yields the protein CATSRAVARVQETHYF.

This clonotype turned up a few times. The V gene is TRBV10-3, the J gene TRBJ2-5; maybe TRBD2 (6 bases). Germline V gives CDR1 ENHRY, CDR2 SYGVKD. This CDR3 region has 17 residues. V dropped 2 bases and J dropped 2 bases, with 18 bases sitting between them. CDR3 sequence reads: CAISETPRAGKQETQYF. As DNA, the CDR3 is TGTGCCATCAGTGAGACACCCAGAGCGGGCAAACAAGAGACCCAGTACTTC.

The table lists this clonotype with a few counts. The gene calls are TRBV7-3 and TRBJ1-2, with 9 positions matching TRBD1. Germline loops: CDR1 SGHTA, CDR2 FQGTGA. This CDR3 region has 14 residues. With V trimmed by 4 bases and J by 6 bases, 6 bases remained unmatched. This CDR3 reads CASSSNRGQDGYTF. CDR3 sequence (DNA): TGTGCCAGCAGCTCCAACAGGGGGCAGGATGGCTACACCTTC.

This clonotype was recorded many times. For the CDR3, the DNA is TGTGCCAGCAGCCGAGGGGACCGCAATCAGCCCCAGCATTTT. Protein: CASSRGDRNQPQHF. V usage is TRBV7-9 and J usage is TRBJ1-5, with D maybe TRBD1 (5 bases). Deletions cut 5 bases from V and 2 bases from J, with 10 bases between. Germline loops: CDR1 SEHNR, CDR2 FQNEAQ (reference sequence). The CDR3 is 14 residues long.

This clonotype was recorded a few times. V and J are TRBV12-3 or TRBV12-4 and TRBJ1-1, with D tentatively TRBD1 (6 bases). This CDR3 has 14 residues. The germline V and J ends were trimmed by 7 bases and 0 bases, with 12 bases remaining between them. The CDR3 is CASTGGPVNTEAFF. Here the CDR3 DNA reads TGTGCCAGCACCGGGGGGCCCGTGAACACTGAAGCTTTCTTT.

This clonotype was counted at least ten times. DNA of the CDR3: TGCGCCAGCAGCGCATACGGGACAGAAGAGACCCAGTACTTC. This sequence encodes CASSAYGTEETQYF. The chain employs TRBV5-1 and TRBJ2-5, with TRBD1 matching 7 bases. The CDR3 is 14 amino acids. Germline CDR1 is SGHRS and CDR2 is YFSETQ. Unmatched junction bases numbered 6, after V lost 4 bases and J lost 3 bases. The full variable domain, rest sourced from reference TRBV5-1 and TRBJ2-5, is KAGVTQTPRYLIKTRGQQVTLSCSPISGHRSVSWYQQTPGQGLQFLFEYFSETQRNKGNFPGRFSGRQFSNSRSEMNVSTLELGDSALYLCASSAYGTEETQYFGPGTRLLVL.